This T cell receptor beta chain was captured by sequencing in a study of CD4+ T cells in melanoma. Study-wide points: Diverse differentiation states were reported for melanoma neoantigen-specific CD4+ T cells.

Repertoires were generated with immunoSEQ multiplex PCR, while TCRdb's copy carries only in-frame clones and drops some. This repertoire shows 9,500 to 13,000 clones, 65% found once; its top ten account for around 24%. The CDR3 covers 17 residues. Germline-derived CDR1 and CDR2 are SEHNR and FQNEAQ (reference sequence). With V trimmed by 5 bases and J by 5 bases, 12 bases remained unmatched. Concerning this clone itself: Its antigen remains unknown.

The clonotype was recovered from a human donor with melanoma. This sequence joins TRBV7-9 and TRBJ2-5; TRBD2 matches 12 bases. What was sequenced was cells from a culture (not recorded whether cultured in vitro). For the CDR3, the DNA is TGTGCCAGCAGCCCGTCCAGACTAGCGGGGGAGCGGGAGACCCAGTACTTC. It yields the protein CASSPSRLAGERETQYF.